This TCR beta chain was documented in a study of blood T cell repertoires in COVID-19. Overall study context: Whether acute or convalescent, the COVID-19 samples came from the United States, Italy and Spain. In each case, the material was cDNA or gDNA derived from T cells, B-cell-depleted T cells, or PBMCs.

In the authors' methods: It was from reference gene primer amplification that nucleated cell counts were estimated. Repertoires were generated with immunoSEQ multiplex PCR, while TCRdb's copy carries only in-frame clones and drops some. Clone size and the V and J calls come from that table; the DNA yielded D and trimming. Here the sample spans approximately 89,000 clones, 80% being singletons. The J segment lost 7 bases and the V segment lost 0 bases, leaving 12 bases of the junction unmatched. The germline CDR1 and CDR2 sequences are LNHNV and YYDKDF (reference sequence). This CDR3 is built from 17 residues.

The sample was peripheral blood. The source is a human donor in a cohort sampled during active COVID-19. The chain joins TRBV15 to TRBJ2-1; 7 positions agree with TRBD2. CDR3 in DNA: TGTGCCACCAGCAGAGATACGGGGGGACCCCTAGGGAATGAGCAGTTCTTC. Protein sequence: CATSRDTGGPLGNEQFF.